This record covers a single T cell receptor (beta chain). The CDR3 length is 13 residues. CDR1 and CDR2 (germline): MDHEN, SYDVKM. V was cut by 7 bases and J by 1 base, with 8 bases left in between. The treatment here: some 19 received Ad26.COV2.S at low or high dose, single or two shots; 5 received placebo; per-sample allocation not given. Collection of samples fell on day 63 after the first vaccine or placebo injection. This adult donor, from Boston, was 18-55 years old. Profiling relied on immunoSEQ multiplex PCR, and the TCRdb table lists in-frame clones only, not all of them. The data show some 250,000 clones, approximately 87% seen once. The data derive from a study of Ad26.COV2.S vaccination and SARS-CoV-2 variants. The wider study: Intramuscularly, Ad26.COV2.S was given either once or twice, 56 days apart.

The genes are TRBV28 and TRBJ1-5; D remains unclear. This TCR derives from a person between 18 and 60 years old who received the Ad26.COV2.S COVID-19 vaccine or a placebo. Sequenced here: peripheral blood, sampled in a trial of Ad26.COV2.S vaccine versus placebo. In nucleotides, the CDR3 is TGTGCCAGCACCACTTTAAGCAATCAGCCCCAGCATTTT. It is translated as CASTTLSNQPQHF.